The subject of this entry is one TCR beta chain. The CDR3 extends over 13 amino acids. Trimming took 4 bases from V and 6 from J; bases not matched to a gene: 4. CDR1 is GTSNPN, CDR2 SVGIG, per germline (reference sequence). Produced via immunoSEQ multiplex PCR; TCRdb's table is partial and in-frame only. Here the sample spans about 100,000 clones, about 88% being singletons. The entry originates in a study of blood T cell repertoires in COVID-19. The TCR comes from a woman older than 75 with acute or convalescent COVID-19. Sequenced input: peripheral blood. The chain joins TRBV30 to TRBJ2-1; 9 bases fit TRBD1. CDR3 amino acids: CAWKDRGVNEQFF. The CDR3 DNA follows: TGTGCCTGGAAGGACAGGGGTGTCAATGAGCAGTTCTTC.